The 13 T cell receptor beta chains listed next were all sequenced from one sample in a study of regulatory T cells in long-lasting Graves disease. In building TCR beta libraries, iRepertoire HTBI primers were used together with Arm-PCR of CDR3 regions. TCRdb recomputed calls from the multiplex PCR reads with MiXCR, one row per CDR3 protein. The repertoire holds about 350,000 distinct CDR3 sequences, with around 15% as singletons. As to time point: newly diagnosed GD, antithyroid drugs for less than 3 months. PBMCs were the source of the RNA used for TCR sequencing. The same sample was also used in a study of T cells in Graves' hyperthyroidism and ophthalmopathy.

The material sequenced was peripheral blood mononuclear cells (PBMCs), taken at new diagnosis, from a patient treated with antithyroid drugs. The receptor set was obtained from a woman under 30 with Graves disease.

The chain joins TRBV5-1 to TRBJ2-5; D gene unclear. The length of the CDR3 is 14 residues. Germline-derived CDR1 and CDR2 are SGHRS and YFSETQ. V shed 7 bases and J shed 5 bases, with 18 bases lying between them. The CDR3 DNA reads TGCGCCAGCCGCCAGTTTCGGGCGGAGGAGACCCAGTACTTC. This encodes CASRQFRAEETQYF.

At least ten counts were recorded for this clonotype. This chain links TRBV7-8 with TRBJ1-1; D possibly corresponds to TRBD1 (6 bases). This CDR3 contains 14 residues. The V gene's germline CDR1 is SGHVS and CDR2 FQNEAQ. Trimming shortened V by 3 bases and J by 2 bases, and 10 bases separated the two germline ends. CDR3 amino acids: CASSLGTTNTEAFF. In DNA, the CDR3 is TGTGCCAGCAGCTTGGGGACAACTAACACTGAAGCTTTCTTT.

Written as DNA, the CDR3 is TGTGCCAGCAGGGGGGACAGCTCCTATAATTCACCCCTCCACTTT. It encodes CASRGDSSYNSPLHF. The gene calls are TRBV6-2 or TRBV6-3 and TRBJ1-6; TRBD1 matches 7 bases. This CDR3 comprises 15 residues. Unmatched junction bases numbered 2, after V lost 6 bases and J lost 0 bases. The germline V gene has CDR1 MNHEY and CDR2 SVGEGT.

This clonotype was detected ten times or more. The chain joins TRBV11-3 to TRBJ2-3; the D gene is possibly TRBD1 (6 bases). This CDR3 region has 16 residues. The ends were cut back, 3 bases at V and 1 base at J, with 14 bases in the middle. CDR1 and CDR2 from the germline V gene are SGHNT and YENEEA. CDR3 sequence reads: CASSFGQTPGTDTQYF. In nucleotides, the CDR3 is TGTGCCAGCAGCTTCGGACAGACACCCGGCACAGATACGCAGTATTTT.

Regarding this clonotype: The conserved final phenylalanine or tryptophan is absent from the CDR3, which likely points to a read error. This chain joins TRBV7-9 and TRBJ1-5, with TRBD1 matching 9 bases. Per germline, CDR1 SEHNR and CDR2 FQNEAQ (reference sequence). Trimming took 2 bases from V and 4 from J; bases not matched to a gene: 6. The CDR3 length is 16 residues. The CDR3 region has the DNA TGTGCCAGCAGCTTATATGGGACAGGGATGAATCAGCCCCAGCATTCT. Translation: CASSLYGTGMNQPQHS.

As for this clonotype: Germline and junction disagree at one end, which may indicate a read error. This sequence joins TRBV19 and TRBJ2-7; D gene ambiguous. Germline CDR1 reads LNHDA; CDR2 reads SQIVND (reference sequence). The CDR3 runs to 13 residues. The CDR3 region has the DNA TGTGCCAGTAGTTTAGAGGACGGTTACGAGCAGTACTTC. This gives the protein CASSLEDGYEQYF.

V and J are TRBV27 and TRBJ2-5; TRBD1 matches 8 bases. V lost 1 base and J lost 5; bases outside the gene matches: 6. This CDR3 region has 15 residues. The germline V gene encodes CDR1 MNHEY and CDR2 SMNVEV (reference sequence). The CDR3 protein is CASSLWAGGAETQYF. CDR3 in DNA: TGTGCCAGCAGTTTATGGGCAGGGGGCGCTGAGACCCAGTACTTC.

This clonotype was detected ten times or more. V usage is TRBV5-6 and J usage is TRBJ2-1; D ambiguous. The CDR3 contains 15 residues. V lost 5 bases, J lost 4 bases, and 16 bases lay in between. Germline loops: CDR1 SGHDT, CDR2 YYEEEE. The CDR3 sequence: CASSYLASGYNEQFF. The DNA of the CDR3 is TGTGCCAGCAGTTATTTAGCTTCGGGTTACAATGAGCAGTTCTTC.

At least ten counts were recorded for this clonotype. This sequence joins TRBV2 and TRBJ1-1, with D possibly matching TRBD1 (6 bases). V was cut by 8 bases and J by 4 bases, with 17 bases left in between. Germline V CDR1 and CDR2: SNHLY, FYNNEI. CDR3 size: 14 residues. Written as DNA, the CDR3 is TGTGCCAGCGTTAAAGTTACAGGGTCCACTGAAGCTTTCTTT. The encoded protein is CASVKVTGSTEAFF.

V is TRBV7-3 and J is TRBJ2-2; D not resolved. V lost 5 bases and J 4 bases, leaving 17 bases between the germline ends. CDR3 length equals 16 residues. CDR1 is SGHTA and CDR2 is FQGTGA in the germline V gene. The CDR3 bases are TGTGCCAGCAGCCCAGATCGAAATTTGGGCACCGGGGAGCTGTTTTTT. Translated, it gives CASSPDRNLGTGELFF.

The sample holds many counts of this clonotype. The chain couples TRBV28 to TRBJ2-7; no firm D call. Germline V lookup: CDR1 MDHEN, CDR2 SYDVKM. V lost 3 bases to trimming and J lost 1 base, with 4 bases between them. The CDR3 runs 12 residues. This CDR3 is CASSFLSYEQYF. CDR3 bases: TGTGCCAGCAGTTTTTTGTCCTACGAGCAGTACTTC.

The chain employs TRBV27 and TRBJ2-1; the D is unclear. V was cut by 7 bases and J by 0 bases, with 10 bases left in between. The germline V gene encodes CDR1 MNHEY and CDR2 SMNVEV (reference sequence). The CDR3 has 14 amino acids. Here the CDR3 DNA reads TGTGCCAGCACCCAAAGGGCCTCCTACAATGAGCAGTTCTTC. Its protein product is CASTQRASYNEQFF.

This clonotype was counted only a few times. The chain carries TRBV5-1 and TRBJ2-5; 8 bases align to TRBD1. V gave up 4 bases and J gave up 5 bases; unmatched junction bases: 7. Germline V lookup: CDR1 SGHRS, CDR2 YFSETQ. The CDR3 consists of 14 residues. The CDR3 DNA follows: TGCGCCAGCAGCATGACAGGGGACGCGGAGACCCAGTACTTC. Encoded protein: CASSMTGDAETQYF.